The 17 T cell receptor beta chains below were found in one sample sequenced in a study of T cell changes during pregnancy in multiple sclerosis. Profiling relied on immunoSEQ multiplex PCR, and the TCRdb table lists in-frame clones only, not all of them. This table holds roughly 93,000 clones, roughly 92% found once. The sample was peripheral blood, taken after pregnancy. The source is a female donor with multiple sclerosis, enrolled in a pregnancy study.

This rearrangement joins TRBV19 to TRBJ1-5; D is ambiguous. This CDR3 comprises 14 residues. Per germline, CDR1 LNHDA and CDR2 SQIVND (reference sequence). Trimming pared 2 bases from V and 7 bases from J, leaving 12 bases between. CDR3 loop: CASSIRESFQPQHF. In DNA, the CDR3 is TGTGCCAGTAGTATAAGGGAGAGTTTCCAGCCCCAGCATTTT.

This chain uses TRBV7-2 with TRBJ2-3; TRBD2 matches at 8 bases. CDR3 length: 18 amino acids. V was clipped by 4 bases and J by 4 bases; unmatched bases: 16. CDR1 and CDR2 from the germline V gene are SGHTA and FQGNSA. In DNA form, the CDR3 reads TGTGCCAGCAGCTCCGGACTAGCCCATAGCATGGAATCAGATACGCAGTATTTT. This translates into CASSSGLAHSMESDTQYF.

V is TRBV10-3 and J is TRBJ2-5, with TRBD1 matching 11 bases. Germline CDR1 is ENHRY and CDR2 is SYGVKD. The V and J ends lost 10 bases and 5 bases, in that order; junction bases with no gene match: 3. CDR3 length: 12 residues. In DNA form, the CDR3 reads TGTGCCACCAGGGACAGGGGGGAGACCCAGTACTTC. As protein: CATRDRGETQYF.

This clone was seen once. Written as DNA, the CDR3 is TGTGCCAGCAGCTTAGAAGGTGGAGTGAACAATGAGCAGTTCTTC. Amino acid sequence: CASSLEGGVNNEQFF. The chain uses TRBV11-3 and TRBJ2-1; no definite D call. The CDR3 is made up of 15 amino acids. The germline CDR1 and CDR2 sequences are SGHNT and YENEEA. Between the trimmed V and J ends, which lost 0 bases and 5 bases, there was a span of 11 bases.

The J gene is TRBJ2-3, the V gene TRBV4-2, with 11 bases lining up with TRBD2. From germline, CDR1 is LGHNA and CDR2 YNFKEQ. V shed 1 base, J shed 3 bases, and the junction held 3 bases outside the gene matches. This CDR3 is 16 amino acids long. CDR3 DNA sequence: TGTGCCAGCAGCCAAGGACTAGCGGGGCGTACAGATACGCAGTATTTT. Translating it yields CASSQGLAGRTDTQYF.

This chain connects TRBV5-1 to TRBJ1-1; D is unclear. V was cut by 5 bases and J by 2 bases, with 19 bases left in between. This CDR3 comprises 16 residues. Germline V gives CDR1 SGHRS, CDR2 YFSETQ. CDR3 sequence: CASRWVTGISNTEAFF. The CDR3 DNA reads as TGCGCCAGCAGATGGGTCACGGGGATAAGTAACACTGAAGCTTTCTTT.

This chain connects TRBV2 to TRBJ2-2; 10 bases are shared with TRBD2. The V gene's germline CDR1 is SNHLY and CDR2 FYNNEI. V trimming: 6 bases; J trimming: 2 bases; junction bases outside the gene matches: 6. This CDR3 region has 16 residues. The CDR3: CASRGLANKNTGELFF. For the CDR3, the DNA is TGTGCCAGCAGGGGACTAGCGAATAAAAACACCGGGGAGCTGTTTTTT.

DNA for the CDR3: TGTGCCAGCAGTTTTGACAGCCGCTACGAGCAGTACTTC. This codes for CASSFDSRYEQYF. V gene TRBV27 combines with J gene TRBJ2-7; D might be TRBD1 (5 bases). Per the germline V gene, CDR1 is MNHEY and CDR2 is SMNVEV (reference sequence). The V end was cut by 3 bases, the J end by 3 bases, with 9 bases between. The CDR3 totals 13 residues.

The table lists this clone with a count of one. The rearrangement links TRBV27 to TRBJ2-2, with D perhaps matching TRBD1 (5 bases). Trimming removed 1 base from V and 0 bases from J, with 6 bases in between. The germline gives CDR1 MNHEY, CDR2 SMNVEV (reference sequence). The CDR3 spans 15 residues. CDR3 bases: TGTGCCAGCAGTTTATGGACACCGAACACCGGGGAGCTGTTTTTT. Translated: CASSLWTPNTGELFF.

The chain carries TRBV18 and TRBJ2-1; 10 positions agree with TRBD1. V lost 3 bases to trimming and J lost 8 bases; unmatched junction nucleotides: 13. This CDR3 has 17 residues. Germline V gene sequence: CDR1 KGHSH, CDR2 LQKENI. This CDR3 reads CASSPYRAGTGEDEQFF. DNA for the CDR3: TGTGCCAGCTCACCGTACCGAGCTGGGACAGGGGAAGATGAGCAGTTCTTC.

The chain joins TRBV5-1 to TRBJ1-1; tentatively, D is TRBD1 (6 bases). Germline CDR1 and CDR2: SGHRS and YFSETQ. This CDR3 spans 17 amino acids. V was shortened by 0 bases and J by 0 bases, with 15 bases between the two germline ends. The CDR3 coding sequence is TGCGCCAGCAGCTTGGAACAGTCCAGGGGCGTGAACACTGAAGCTTTCTTT. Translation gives CASSLEQSRGVNTEAFF.

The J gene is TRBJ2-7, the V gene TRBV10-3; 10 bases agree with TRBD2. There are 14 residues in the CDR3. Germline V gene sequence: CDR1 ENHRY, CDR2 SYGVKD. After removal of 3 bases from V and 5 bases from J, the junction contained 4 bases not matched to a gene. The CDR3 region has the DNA TGTGCCATCAGTGAACGGGGACTAGCGAACGAGCAGTACTTC. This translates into CAISERGLANEQYF.

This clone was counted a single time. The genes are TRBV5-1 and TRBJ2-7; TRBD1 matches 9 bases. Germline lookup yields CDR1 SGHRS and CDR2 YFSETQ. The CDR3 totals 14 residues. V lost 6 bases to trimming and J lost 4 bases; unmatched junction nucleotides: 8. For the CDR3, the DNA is TGCGCCAGCACTGTGGGGACAGGGTTGTACGAGCAGTACTTC. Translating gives CASTVGTGLYEQYF.

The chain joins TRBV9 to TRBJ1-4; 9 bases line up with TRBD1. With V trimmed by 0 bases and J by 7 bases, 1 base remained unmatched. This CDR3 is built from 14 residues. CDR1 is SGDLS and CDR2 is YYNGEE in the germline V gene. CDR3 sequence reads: CASSVGGQGEKLFF. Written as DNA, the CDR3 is TGTGCCAGCAGCGTAGGGGGACAGGGTGAAAAACTGTTTTTT.

As DNA, the CDR3 is TGCGCCAGCAGTACGGAGGGAACGAGGGGCTACACCTTC. The encoded protein is CASSTEGTRGYTF. The chain uses TRBV5-1 and TRBJ1-2; D gene uncertain. CDR1 and CDR2 from the germline V gene are SGHRS and YFSETQ. With 5 bases removed from V and 8 bases from J, the gap between germline ends came to 16 bases. The CDR3 is 13 residues long.

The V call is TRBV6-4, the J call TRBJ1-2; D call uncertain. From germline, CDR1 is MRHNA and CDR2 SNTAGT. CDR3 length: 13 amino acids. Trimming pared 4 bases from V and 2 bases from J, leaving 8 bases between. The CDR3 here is CASSAGFNYGYTF. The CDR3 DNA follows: TGTGCCAGCAGTGCCGGGTTCAACTATGGCTACACCTTC.

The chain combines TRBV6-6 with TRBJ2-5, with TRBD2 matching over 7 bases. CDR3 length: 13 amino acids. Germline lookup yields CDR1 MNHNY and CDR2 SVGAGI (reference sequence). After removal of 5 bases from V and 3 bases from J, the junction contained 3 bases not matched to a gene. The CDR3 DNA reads TGTGCCAGCAGTCGGGACTATAAAGAGACCCAGTACTTC. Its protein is CASSRDYKETQYF.